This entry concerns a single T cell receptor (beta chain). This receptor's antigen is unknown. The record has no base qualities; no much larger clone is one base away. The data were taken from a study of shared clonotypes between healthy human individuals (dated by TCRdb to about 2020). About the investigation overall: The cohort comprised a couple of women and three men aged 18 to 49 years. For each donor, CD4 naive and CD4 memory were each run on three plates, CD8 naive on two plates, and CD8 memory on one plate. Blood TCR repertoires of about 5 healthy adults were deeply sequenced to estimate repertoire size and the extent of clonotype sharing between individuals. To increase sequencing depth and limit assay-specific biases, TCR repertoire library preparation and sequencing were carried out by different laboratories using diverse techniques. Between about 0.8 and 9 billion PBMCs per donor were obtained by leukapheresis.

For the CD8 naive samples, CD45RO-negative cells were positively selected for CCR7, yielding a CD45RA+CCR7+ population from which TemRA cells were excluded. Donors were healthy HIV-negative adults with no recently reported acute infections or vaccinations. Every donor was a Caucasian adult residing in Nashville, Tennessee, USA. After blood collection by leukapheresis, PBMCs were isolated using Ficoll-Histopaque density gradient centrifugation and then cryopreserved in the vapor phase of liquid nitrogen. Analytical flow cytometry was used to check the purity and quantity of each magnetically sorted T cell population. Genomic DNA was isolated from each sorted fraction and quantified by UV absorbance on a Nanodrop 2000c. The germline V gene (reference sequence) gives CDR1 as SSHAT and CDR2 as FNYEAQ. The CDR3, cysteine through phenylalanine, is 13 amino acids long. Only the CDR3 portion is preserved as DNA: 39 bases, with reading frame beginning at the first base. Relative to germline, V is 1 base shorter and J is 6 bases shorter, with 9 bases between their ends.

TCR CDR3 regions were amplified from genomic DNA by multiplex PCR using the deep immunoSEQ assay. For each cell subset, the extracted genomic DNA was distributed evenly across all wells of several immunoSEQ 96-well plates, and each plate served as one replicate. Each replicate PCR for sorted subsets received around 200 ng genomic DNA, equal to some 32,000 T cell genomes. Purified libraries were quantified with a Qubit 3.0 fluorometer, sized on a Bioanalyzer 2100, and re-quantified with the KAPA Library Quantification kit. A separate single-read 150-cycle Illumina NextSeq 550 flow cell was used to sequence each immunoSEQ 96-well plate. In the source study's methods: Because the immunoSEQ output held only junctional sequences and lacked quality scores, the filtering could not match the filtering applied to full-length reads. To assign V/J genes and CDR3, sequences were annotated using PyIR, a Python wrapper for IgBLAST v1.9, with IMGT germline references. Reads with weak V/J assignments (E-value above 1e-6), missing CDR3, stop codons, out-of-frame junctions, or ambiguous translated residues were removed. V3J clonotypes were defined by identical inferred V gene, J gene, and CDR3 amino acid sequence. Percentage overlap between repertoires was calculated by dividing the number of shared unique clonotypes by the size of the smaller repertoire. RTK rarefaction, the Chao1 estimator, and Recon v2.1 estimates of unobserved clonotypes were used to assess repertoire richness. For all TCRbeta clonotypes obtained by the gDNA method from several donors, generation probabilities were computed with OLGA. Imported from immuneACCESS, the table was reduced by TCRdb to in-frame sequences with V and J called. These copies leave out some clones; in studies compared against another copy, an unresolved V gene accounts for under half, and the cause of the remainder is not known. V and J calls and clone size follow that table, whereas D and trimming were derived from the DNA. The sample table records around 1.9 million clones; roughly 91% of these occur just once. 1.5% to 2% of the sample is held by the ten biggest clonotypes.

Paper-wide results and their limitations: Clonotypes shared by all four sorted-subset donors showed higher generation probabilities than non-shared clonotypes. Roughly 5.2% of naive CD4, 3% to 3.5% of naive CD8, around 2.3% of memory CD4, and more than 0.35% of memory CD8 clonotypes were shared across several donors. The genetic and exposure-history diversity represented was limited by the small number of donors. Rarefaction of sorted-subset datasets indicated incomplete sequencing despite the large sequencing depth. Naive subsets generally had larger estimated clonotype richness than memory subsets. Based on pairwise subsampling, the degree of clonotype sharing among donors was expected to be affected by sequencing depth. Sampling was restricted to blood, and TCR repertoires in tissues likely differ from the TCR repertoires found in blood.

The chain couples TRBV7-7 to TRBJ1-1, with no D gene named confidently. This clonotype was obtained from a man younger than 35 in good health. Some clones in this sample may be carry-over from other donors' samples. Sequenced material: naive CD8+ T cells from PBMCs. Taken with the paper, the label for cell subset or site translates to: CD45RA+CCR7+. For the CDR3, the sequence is CASSLDEGAEAFF. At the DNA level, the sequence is TGTGCCAGCAGCTTAGACGAGGGCGCTGAAGCTTTCTTT.